The 4 T cell receptor beta chains given below trace back to one sample, sequenced in a study of cytomegalovirus exposure and HLA in healthy donors. PCR was performed using 60 Vbeta and 13 Jbeta primers. TCRdb keeps only in-frame clones here, not all; method: immunoSEQ multiplex PCR. The sample yields over 140,000 clones, 70% to 85% seen once. The specimen was PBMCs. These receptors were collected from a man between 25 and 39 years old in good health and CMV-seropositive.

The genes are TRBV30 and TRBJ1-5; the D gene is possibly TRBD1 (5 bases). The CDR3 sequence is 14 residues long. Trimming shortened V by 4 bases and J by 6 bases, and 16 bases separated the two germline ends. Germline values: CDR1 GTSNPN, CDR2 SVGIG (reference sequence). Written as DNA, the CDR3 is TGTGCCTGGACCAGAGCCCTAAGGGGTCAGCCCCAGCATTTT. Protein sequence: CAWTRALRGQPQHF.

This clone appeared many times. The chain joins TRBV4-1 to TRBJ2-6; D is perhaps TRBD1 (6 bases). Germline values: CDR1 MGHRA, CDR2 YSYEKL. Trimming removed 5 bases at V and 1 base at J, with 18 bases between. This CDR3 has 18 residues. The CDR3 spells CASSKFRGPGSGANVLTF. The CDR3 DNA sequence: TGCGCCAGCAGCAAATTCAGGGGCCCCGGATCTGGGGCCAACGTCCTGACTTTC.

This chain joins TRBV28 and TRBJ1-2; D is undetermined. Germline V gene data show CDR1 as MDHEN and CDR2 as SYDVKM. The CDR3 runs 14 residues. The V end lost 6 bases, the J end lost 1 base, and 12 bases lay between the germline ends. The CDR3 spells CASSYPQDNYGYTF. The DNA of the CDR3 is TGTGCCAGCAGCTATCCCCAGGATAACTATGGCTACACCTTC.

J is TRBJ1-1 and V is TRBV27, with D tentatively TRBD1 (6 bases). The CDR3 is 16 amino acids. The V gene lost 6 bases and the J gene lost 0 bases, with 17 bases spanning the gap. CDR1 and CDR2 from the germline V gene are MNHEY and SMNVEV (reference sequence). CDR3 protein: CASSPSFDRMNTEAFF. The CDR3 DNA reads TGTGCCAGCAGCCCTTCCTTCGACAGGATGAACACTGAAGCTTTCTTT.